A single sample gave rise to the 25 T cell receptor beta chains below, sequenced in a study of technical replicates of blood from a few donors. Sequenced by immunoSEQ multiplex PCR; TCRdb stores in-frame clones only, minus some. Of tens of thousands of clones in the sample, roughly 96% were seen once. Input material: T cells isolated from PBMCs. The receptor source for this set is a human donor in good health.

This clone was detected once. The chain combines TRBV5-6 with TRBJ1-1; TRBD1 agrees at 8 bases. The CDR3 is 13 amino acids. Germline values: CDR1 SGHDT, CDR2 YYEEEE. The J segment lost 7 bases and the V segment lost 2 bases, leaving 4 bases of the junction unmatched. CDR3 coding DNA: TGTGCCAGCAGCTTATTCAGGGGGCATGAAGCTTTCTTT. It codes for CASSLFRGHEAFF.

This sequence joins TRBV5-6 and TRBJ2-2; TRBD1 matches at 8 bases. This CDR3 comprises 15 residues. The J segment lost 5 bases and the V segment lost 4 bases, leaving 7 bases of the junction unmatched. The germline V gene has CDR1 SGHDT and CDR2 YYEEEE. DNA for the CDR3: TGTGCCAGCAGCGCCGGGACAGGCCGTACCGGGGAGCTGTTTTTT. It translates to CASSAGTGRTGELFF.

The chain is built from TRBV9 and TRBJ1-5; 9 nucleotides match TRBD1. The CDR3 contains 15 residues. The germline gives CDR1 SGDLS, CDR2 YYNGEE. With V trimmed by 3 bases and J by 6 bases, 7 bases remained unmatched. The CDR3 coding sequence is TGTGCCAGCAGCGAAACCGGGACAGGGCCTCAGCCCCAGCATTTT. Amino acid sequence: CASSETGTGPQPQHF.

The chain uses TRBV11-2 and TRBJ2-7, with D unclear. This CDR3 has 15 residues. Trimming left V 0 bases short and J 0 bases short, with 9 bases between. Germline CDR1 is SGHAT and CDR2 is FQNNGV. CDR3: CASSLESRSSYEQYF. The CDR3 DNA sequence: TGTGCCAGCAGCTTAGAATCCCGGAGCTCCTACGAGCAGTACTTC.

This rearrangement joins TRBV7-2 to TRBJ2-5; D is unresolved. Germline CDR1 reads SGHTA; CDR2 reads FQGNSA. The V gene lost 5 bases and the J gene lost 4 bases, with 17 bases spanning the gap. There are 15 residues in the CDR3. As DNA, the CDR3 is TGTGCCAGCAGCCGTGCTGTCGTTAGTTTAGAGACCCAGTACTTC. Protein product: CASSRAVVSLETQYF.

The gene calls are TRBV25-1 and TRBJ2-1; a possible D gene is TRBD2 (5 bases). The CDR3 totals 16 residues. V lost 5 bases and J 0 bases, leaving 14 bases between the germline ends. Germline CDR1 reads MGHDK; CDR2 reads SYGVNS. CDR3 amino acids: CASSHQAASSYNEQFF. The DNA for the CDR3 is TGTGCCAGCAGTCATCAAGCGGCAAGCTCCTACAATGAGCAGTTCTTC.

V usage is TRBV29-1 and J usage is TRBJ1-5; D is ambiguous. V lost 7 bases, J lost 3 bases, and 10 bases lay in between. Per the germline V gene, CDR1 is SQVTM and CDR2 is ANQGSEA. The CDR3 has 12 residues. The CDR3 spells CSARGPNQPQHF. As DNA, the CDR3 is TGCAGCGCAAGAGGGCCCAATCAGCCCCAGCATTTT.

V is TRBV28 and J is TRBJ2-2; 9 bases agree with TRBD2. The germline V gene encodes CDR1 MDHEN and CDR2 SYDVKM. V lost 2 bases to trimming and J lost 4 bases; unmatched junction nucleotides: 5. The CDR3 covers 16 residues. The CDR3 region is CASSLLASGVTGELFF. In DNA, the CDR3 is TGTGCCAGCAGTTTACTGGCTAGCGGGGTCACCGGGGAGCTGTTTTTT. The complete variable domain, with remaining parts taken from reference TRBV28 and TRBJ2-2, reads DVKVTQSSRYLVKRTGEKVFLECVQDMDHENMFWYRQDPGLGLRLIYFSYDVKMKEKGDIPEGYSVSREKKERFSLILESASTNQTSMYLCASSLLASGVTGELFFGEGSRLTVL.

The chain has TRBV7-2 and TRBJ2-7, with TRBD1 matching over 8 bases. This CDR3 contains 12 residues. V lost 5 bases, J lost 6 bases, and 3 bases stayed unmatched. Germline values: CDR1 SGHTA, CDR2 FQGNSA. The CDR3 loop reads CASSRDRGEQYF. CDR3 in DNA: TGTGCCAGCAGCCGTGACAGGGGCGAGCAGTACTTC.

The J gene is TRBJ2-7, the V gene TRBV7-2, with 7 bases aligning to TRBD1. The length of the CDR3 is 15 residues. The germline gives CDR1 SGHTA, CDR2 FQGNSA. The V gene end was trimmed by 2 bases and the J gene end by 3 bases; junction bases not matched to a gene: 7. The CDR3 loop is CASSLLGGPSYEQYF. The DNA for the CDR3 is TGTGCCAGCAGCTTATTAGGGGGCCCCAGCTACGAGCAGTACTTC.

The chain employs TRBV7-2 and TRBJ2-1; TRBD1 agrees at 7 bases. With V trimmed by 7 bases and J by 9 bases, 6 bases remained unmatched. The CDR3 has 12 residues. Germline V lookup: CDR1 SGHTA, CDR2 FQGNSA. The CDR3 protein is CASTRDSREQFF. As DNA, the CDR3 is TGTGCCAGCACCCGGGACAGCCGTGAGCAGTTCTTC.

J is TRBJ2-5 and V is TRBV12-2; the D segment call TRBD1 is taken from the table without a DNA check. TRBV12-2 is designated a pseudogene. This CDR3 contains 14 residues. The CDR3 is CASRCGQGQETQYF. The CDR3, as DNA: TGTGCAAGTCGCTGCGGACAGGGCCAAGAGACCCAGTACTTC.

The gene calls are TRBV27 and TRBJ1-1; maybe TRBD1 (6 bases). Germline V lookup: CDR1 MNHEY, CDR2 SMNVEV (reference sequence). The CDR3 spans 14 residues. The germline V and J ends were trimmed by 6 bases and 4 bases, with 15 bases remaining between them. The DNA of the CDR3 is TGTGCCAGCAGGCCAAATCAGGGGAGCACTGAAGCTTTCTTT. Amino acid sequence: CASRPNQGSTEAFF.

This rearrangement joins TRBV6-1 to TRBJ2-3; TRBD2 matches 7 bases. Unmatched junction bases numbered 6, after V lost 5 bases and J lost 4 bases. CDR3 length equals 14 residues. Germline lookup yields CDR1 MNHNS and CDR2 SASEGT. In DNA form, the CDR3 reads TGTGCCAGCAGTCTTTGGACTAGTCCAGATACGCAGTATTTT. As protein: CASSLWTSPDTQYF.

V usage is TRBV6-6 and J usage is TRBJ2-1; TRBD2 agrees at 8 bases. The trim removed 6 bases at V and 7 bases at J, leaving 11 bases unmatched. Per the germline V gene, CDR1 is MNHNY and CDR2 is SVGAGI (reference sequence). The CDR3 runs 15 residues. The CDR3 sequence is CASRSGTSLRNEQFF. The CDR3 bases are TGTGCCAGCAGAAGTGGGACTAGTCTTCGGAATGAGCAGTTCTTC.

This chain connects TRBV5-5 to TRBJ1-2, with D maybe TRBD1 (5 bases). This CDR3 spans 15 amino acids. The germline V gene encodes CDR1 SGHKS and CDR2 YYEKEE (reference sequence). The V end lost 0 bases, the J end lost 1 base, and 10 bases lay between the germline ends. Here the CDR3 reads CASSLEGLINYGYTF. In DNA, the CDR3 is TGTGCCAGCAGCTTGGAGGGGCTGATTAACTATGGCTACACCTTC. Filled out from reference TRBV5-5 and TRBJ1-2, the complete variable domain reads DAGVTQSPTHLIKTRGQQVTLRCSPISGHKSVSWYQQVLGQGPQFIFQYYEKEERGRGNFPDRFSARQFPNYSSELNVNALLLGDSALYLCASSLEGLINYGYTFGSGTRLTVV.

This chain joins TRBV5-4 and TRBJ1-2; the D gene is possibly TRBD1 (5 bases). This CDR3 contains 14 residues. V gave up 1 base and J gave up 3 bases, with 10 bases separating them. Germline loops: CDR1 SGHNT, CDR2 YYREEE (reference sequence). Here the CDR3 reads CASSLSGADYGYTF. The DNA for the CDR3 is TGTGCCAGCAGCTTGAGCGGGGCGGACTATGGCTACACCTTC.

In DNA, the CDR3 is TGTGCCTCCAATTTAGCGGGAGGGCCCTACGAGCAGTACTTC. This gives the protein CASNLAGGPYEQYF. This chain connects TRBV30 to TRBJ2-7; 11 positions agree with TRBD2. CDR3 size: 14 residues. With 7 bases clipped from V and 2 bases from J, the junction kept 7 bases outside the gene matches. Germline lookup yields CDR1 GTSNPN and CDR2 SVGIG (reference sequence). Full variable domain (rest looked up from reference TRBV30 and TRBJ2-7): SQTIHQWPATLVQPVGSPLSLECTVEGTSNPNLYWYRQAAGRGLQLLFYSVGIGQISSEVPQNLSASRPQDRQFILSSKKLLLSDSGFYLCASNLAGGPYEQYFGPGTRLTVT.

This clone has just one count. J is TRBJ2-1 and V is TRBV7-3; 9 bases are a match to TRBD2. The CDR3 consists of 16 residues. Germline lookup yields CDR1 SGHTA and CDR2 FQGTGA. J gave up 1 base and V 5 bases, and 6 bases lay outside the gene matches. The CDR3 spells CASSVSTSGSYNEQFF. CDR3 sequence (DNA): TGTGCCAGCAGCGTATCCACTAGCGGGTCCTACAATGAGCAGTTCTTC.

This clone was counted a single time. The J gene is TRBJ1-1, the V gene TRBV5-1; D may be TRBD1 (6 bases). Germline V gives CDR1 SGHRS, CDR2 YFSETQ. Trimming removed 4 bases from V and 4 bases from J, with 17 bases in between. CDR3 length: 15 residues. CDR3 DNA: TGCGCCAGCAGCCTGGGGGGGGGCTCCGGCACTGAAGCTTTCTTT. Its protein is CASSLGGGSGTEAFF. The whole variable domain, filled in from reference TRBV5-1 and TRBJ1-1, reads KAGVTQTPRYLIKTRGQQVTLSCSPISGHRSVSWYQQTPGQGLQFLFEYFSETQRNKGNFPGRFSGRQFSNSRSEMNVSTLELGDSALYLCASSLGGGSGTEAFFGQGTRLTVV.

The rearrangement joins TRBV29-1 to TRBJ2-7; weak D call: TRBD1 (6 bases). CDR3 length: 12 amino acids. With 4 bases removed from V and 1 base from J, the gap between germline ends came to 8 bases. CDR1 is SQVTM and CDR2 is ANQGSEA in the germline V gene. Here the CDR3 DNA reads TGCAGCGTTGCTGGACAGTCCTACGAGCAGTACTTC. Its translation: CSVAGQSYEQYF.

The rearrangement uses TRBV7-6 and TRBJ1-5; D uncertain. CDR1 is SGHVS, CDR2 FNYEAQ, per germline. V lost 1 base and J lost 4, with 11 bases in between. The CDR3 contains 15 residues. In nucleotides, the CDR3 is TGTGCCAGCAGCTTAGTTCCGGGATCAAATCAGCCCCAGCATTTT. This encodes CASSLVPGSNQPQHF.

The V and J genes are TRBV27 and TRBJ1-5; TRBD1 agrees at 9 bases. The CDR3 sequence is 14 residues long. Germline V lookup: CDR1 MNHEY, CDR2 SMNVEV (reference sequence). J was trimmed by 4 bases and V by 6 bases; bases with no gene match: 4. CDR3 sequence: CASSSDRGNQPQHF. In nucleotides, the CDR3 is TGTGCCAGCAGCTCTGACAGGGGGAATCAGCCCCAGCATTTT.

The chain links TRBV19 to TRBJ2-2, with D unresolved. The V and J ends lost 3 bases and 6 bases respectively, with 11 bases between them. The CDR3 consists of 14 residues. CDR1 is LNHDA, CDR2 SQIVND, per germline (reference sequence). CDR3 DNA: TGTGCCAGTAGTATCCAACAGTTGTCCGGGGAGCTGTTTTTT. It translates to CASSIQQLSGELFF.

The gene calls are TRBV2 and TRBJ2-1, with 9 bases identical to TRBD1. J was trimmed by 2 bases and V by 4 bases; bases with no gene match: 3. Per germline, CDR1 SNHLY and CDR2 FYNNEI. CDR3 length: 15 amino acids. CDR3 in amino acids: CASSVDRGAYNEQFF. The CDR3 nucleotides read TGTGCCAGCAGTGTGGACAGGGGCGCCTACAATGAGCAGTTCTTC.